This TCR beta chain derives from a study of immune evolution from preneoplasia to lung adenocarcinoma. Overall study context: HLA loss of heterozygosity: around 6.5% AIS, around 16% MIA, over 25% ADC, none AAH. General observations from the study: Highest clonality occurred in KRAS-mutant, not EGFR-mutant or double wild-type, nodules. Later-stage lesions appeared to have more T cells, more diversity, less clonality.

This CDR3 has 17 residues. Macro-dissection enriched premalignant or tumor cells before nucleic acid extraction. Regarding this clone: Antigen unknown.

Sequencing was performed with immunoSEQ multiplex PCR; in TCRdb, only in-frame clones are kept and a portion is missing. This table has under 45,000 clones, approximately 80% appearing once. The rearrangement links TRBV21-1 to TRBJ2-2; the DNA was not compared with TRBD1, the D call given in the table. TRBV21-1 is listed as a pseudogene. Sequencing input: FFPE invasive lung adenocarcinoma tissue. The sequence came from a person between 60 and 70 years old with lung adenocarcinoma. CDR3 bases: TGTGCCAGCAGCAAATCTACGGTTCAGGGCGGAACCGGGGAGCTGTTTTTT. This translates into CASSKSTVQGGTGELFF.